This record concerns one TCR beta chain sequence. This specimen comes from a study of blood T cell repertoires in COVID-19. The table came from immunoSEQ multiplex PCR; TCRdb's copy has only in-frame clones and leaves some out. The table records about 330,000 clones, 85% of them present only once. The CDR3 contains 11 residues. V lost 8 bases and J 0 bases, leaving 5 bases between the germline ends. The germline V gene has CDR1 SNHLY and CDR2 FYNNEI. The chain employs TRBV2 and TRBJ2-7; D not resolved. Sample: peripheral blood. The clonotype comes from a human donor in a cohort sampled during active COVID-19. The CDR3 DNA reads TGTGCCAGCCGGGTCTCCTACGAGCAGTACTTC. Translated, it gives CASRVSYEQYF.